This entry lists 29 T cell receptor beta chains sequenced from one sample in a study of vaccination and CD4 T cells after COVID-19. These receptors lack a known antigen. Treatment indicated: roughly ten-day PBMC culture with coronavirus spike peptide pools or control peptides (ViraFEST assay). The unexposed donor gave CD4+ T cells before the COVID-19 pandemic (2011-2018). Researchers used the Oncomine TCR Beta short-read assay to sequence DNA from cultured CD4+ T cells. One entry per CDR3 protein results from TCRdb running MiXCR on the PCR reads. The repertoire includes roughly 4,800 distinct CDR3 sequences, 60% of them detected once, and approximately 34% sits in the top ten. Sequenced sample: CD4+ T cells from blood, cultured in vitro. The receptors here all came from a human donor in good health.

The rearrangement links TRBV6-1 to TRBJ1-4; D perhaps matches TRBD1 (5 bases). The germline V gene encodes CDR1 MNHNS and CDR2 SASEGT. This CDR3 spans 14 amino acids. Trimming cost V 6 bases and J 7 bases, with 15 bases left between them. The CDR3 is CASSPLLRGEKLFF. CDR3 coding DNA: TGTGCCAGCAGCCCCCTATTAAGGGGTGAAAAACTGTTTTTT.

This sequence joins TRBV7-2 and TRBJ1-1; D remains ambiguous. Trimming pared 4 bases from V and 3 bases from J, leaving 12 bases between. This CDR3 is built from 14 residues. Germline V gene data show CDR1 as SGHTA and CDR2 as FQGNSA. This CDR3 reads CASSSSIQDTEAFF. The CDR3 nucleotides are TGTGCCAGCAGCTCGTCCATTCAGGACACTGAAGCTTTCTTT.

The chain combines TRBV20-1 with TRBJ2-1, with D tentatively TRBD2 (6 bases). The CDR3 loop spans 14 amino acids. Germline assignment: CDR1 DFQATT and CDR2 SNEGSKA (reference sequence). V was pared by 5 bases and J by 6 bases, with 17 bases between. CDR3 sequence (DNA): TGCAGTGCTCCCCGGGGGATTTCACTCAATGAGCAGTTCTTC. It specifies CSAPRGISLNEQFF.

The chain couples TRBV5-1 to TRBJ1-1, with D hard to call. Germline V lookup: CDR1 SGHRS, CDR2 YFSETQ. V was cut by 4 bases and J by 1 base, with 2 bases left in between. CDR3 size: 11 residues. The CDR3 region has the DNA TGCGCCAGCAGCAAGAACACTGAAGCTTTCTTT. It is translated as CASSKNTEAFF.

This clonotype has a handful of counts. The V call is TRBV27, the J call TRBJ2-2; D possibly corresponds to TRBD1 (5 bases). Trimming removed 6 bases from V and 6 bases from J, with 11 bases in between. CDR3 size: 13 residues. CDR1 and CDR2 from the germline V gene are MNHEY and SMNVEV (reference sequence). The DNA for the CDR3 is TGTGCCAGCAGAATCTCAGGGCCCGGGGAGCTGTTTTTT. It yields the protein CASRISGPGELFF.

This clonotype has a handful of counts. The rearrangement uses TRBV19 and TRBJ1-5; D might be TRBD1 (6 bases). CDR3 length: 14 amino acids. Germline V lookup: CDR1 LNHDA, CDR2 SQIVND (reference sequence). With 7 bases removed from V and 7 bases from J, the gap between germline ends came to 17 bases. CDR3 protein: CASKGQPGGQPQHF. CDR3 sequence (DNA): TGTGCCAGTAAGGGACAACCCGGCGGACAGCCCCAGCATTTT. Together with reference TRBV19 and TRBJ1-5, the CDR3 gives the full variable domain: DGGITQSPKYLFRKEGQNVTLSCEQNLNHDAMYWYRQDPGQGLRLIYYSQIVNDFQKGDIAEGYSVSREKKESFPLTVTSAQKNPTAFYLCASKGQPGGQPQHFGDGTRLSIL.

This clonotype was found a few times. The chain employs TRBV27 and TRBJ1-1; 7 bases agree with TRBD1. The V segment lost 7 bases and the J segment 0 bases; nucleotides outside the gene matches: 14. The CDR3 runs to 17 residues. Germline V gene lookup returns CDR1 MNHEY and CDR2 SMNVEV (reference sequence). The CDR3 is CASMSAGGRPMNTEAFF. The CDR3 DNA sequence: TGTGCCAGCATGAGTGCAGGGGGTCGGCCCATGAACACTGAAGCTTTCTTT.

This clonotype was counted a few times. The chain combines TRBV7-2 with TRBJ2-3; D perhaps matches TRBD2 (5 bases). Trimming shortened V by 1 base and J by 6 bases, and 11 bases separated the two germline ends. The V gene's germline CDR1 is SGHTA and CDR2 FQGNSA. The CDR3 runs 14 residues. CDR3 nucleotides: TGTGCCAGCAGCTTAGGGCGCGGGCTGGATACGCAGTATTTT. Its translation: CASSLGRGLDTQYF. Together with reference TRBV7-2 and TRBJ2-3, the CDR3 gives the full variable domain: GAGVSQSPSNKVTEKGKDVELRCDPISGHTALYWYRQSLGQGLEFLIYFQGNSAPDKSGLPSDRFSAERTGGSVSTLTIQRTQQEDSAVYLCASSLGRGLDTQYFGPGTRLTVL.

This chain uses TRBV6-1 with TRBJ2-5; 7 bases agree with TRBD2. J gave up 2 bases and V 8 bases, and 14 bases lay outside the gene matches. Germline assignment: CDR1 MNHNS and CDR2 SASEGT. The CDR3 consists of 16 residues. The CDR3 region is CASSDLLSGGQETQYF. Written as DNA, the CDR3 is TGTGCCAGCTCGGACCTCCTCTCGGGAGGACAAGAGACCCAGTACTTC.

The CDR3, as DNA: TGTGCCAGCAGCTTAACAGACGAAGCTTTCTTT. Translation: CASSLTDEAFF. J is TRBJ1-1 and V is TRBV7-9; D gene uncertain. The CDR3 runs 11 residues. The germline CDR1 and CDR2 sequences are SEHNR and FQNEAQ (reference sequence). V was shortened by 2 bases and J by 8 bases, with 6 bases between the two germline ends.

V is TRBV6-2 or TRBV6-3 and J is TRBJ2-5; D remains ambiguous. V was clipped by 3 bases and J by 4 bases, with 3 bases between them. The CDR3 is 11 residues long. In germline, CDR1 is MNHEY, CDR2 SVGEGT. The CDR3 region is CASSYGETQYF. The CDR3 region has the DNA TGTGCCAGCAGTTATGGAGAGACCCAGTACTTC.

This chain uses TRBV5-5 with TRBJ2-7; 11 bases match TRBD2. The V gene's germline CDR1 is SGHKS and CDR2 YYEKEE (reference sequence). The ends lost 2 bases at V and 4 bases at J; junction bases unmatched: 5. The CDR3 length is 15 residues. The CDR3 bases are TGTGCCAGCAGCTTTCTAGCGGGGGGTGGATACGAGCAGTACTTC. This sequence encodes CASSFLAGGGYEQYF.

CDR3 protein: CSPATRISNQPQHF. CDR3 in DNA: TGCAGCCCTGCAACGCGGATTAGCAATCAGCCCCAGCATTTT. The chain links TRBV29-1 to TRBJ1-5, with D hard to call. The CDR3 totals 14 residues. Germline CDR1 reads SQVTM; CDR2 reads ANQGSEA. Trimming pared 8 bases from V and 0 bases from J, leaving 14 bases between.

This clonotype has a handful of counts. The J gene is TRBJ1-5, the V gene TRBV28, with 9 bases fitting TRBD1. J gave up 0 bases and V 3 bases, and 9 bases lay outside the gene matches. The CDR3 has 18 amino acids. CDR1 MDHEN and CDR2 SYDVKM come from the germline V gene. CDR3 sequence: CASSLLQGAVHSNQPQHF. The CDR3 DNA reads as TGTGCCAGCAGTTTGCTACAGGGGGCTGTCCATAGCAATCAGCCCCAGCATTTT.

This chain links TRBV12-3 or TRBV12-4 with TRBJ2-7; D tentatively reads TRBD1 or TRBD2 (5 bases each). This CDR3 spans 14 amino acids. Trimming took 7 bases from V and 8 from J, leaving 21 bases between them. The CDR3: CASTKAVRDGQQYF. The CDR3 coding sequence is TGTGCCAGCACCAAAGCTGTCCGGGACGGGCAGCAGTACTTC.

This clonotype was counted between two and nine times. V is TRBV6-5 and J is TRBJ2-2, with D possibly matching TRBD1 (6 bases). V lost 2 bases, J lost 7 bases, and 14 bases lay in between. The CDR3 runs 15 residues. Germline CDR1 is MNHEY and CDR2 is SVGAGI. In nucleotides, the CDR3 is TGTGCCAGCAGTTACAAGGCAGGGGCGGTCGGGGAGCTGTTTTTT. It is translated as CASSYKAGAVGELFF.

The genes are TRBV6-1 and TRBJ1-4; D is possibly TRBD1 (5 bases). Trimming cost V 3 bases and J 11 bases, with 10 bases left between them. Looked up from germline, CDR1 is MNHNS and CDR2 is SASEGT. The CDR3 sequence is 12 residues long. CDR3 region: CASSDRVGKLFF. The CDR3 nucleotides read TGTGCCAGCAGTGACAGGGTAGGGAAACTGTTTTTT.

This CDR3 is CSARESGLSMYF. In nucleotides, the CDR3 is TGCAGTGCTAGAGAGTCAGGCCTCAGCATGTACTTC. The chain links TRBV20-1 to TRBJ2-7; D gene ambiguous. This CDR3 is built from 12 residues. The germline gives CDR1 DFQATT, CDR2 SNEGSKA (reference sequence). V was cut by 0 bases and J by 12 bases, with 15 bases left in between.

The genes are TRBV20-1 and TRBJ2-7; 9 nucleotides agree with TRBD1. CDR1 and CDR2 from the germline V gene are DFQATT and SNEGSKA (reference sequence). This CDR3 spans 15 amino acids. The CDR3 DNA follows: TGCAGCGTGCACGGAGATGGGGGACAGGGTCAAGAGCAGTACTTC. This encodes CSVHGDGGQGQEQYF.

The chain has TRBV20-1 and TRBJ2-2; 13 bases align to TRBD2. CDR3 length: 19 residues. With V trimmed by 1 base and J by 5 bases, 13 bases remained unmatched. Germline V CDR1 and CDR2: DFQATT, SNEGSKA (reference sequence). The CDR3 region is CSARGSSGLAGDGTGELFF. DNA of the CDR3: TGCAGTGCTAGAGGGTCGAGCGGACTAGCGGGAGATGGGACCGGGGAGCTGTTTTTT.

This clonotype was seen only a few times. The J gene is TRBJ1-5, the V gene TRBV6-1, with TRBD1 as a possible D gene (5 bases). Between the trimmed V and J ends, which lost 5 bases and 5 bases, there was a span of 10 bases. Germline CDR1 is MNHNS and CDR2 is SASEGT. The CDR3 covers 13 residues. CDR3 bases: TGTGCCAGCAGTCCAGGGAACTATCAGCCCCAGCATTTT. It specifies CASSPGNYQPQHF.

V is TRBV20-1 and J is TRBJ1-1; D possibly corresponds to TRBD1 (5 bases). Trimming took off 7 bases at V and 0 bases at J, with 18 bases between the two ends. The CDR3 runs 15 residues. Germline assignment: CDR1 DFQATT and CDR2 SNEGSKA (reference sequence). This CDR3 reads CSVPTPGRVNTEAFF. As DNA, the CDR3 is TGCAGTGTTCCTACCCCGGGACGGGTGAACACTGAAGCTTTCTTT.

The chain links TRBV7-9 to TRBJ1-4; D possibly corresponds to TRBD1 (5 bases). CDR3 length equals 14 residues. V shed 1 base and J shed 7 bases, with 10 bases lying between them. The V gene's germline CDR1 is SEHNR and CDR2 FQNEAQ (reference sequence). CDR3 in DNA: TGTGCCAGCAGCTTAGGGGGAGGGGTTGAAAAACTGTTTTTT. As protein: CASSLGGGVEKLFF. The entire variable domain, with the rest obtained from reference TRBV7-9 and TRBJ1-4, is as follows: DTGVSQNPRHKITKRGQNVTFRCDPISEHNRLYWYRQTLGQGPEFLTYFQNEAQLEKSRLLSDRFSAERPKGSFSTLEIQRTEQGDSAMYLCASSLGGGVEKLFFGSGTQLSVL.

The CDR3 nucleotides are TGCAGTGCTAGGAGTGGCAGTTCTAGGGGCACTGAAGCTTTCTTT. Its translation is CSARSGSSRGTEAFF. V usage is TRBV20-1 and J usage is TRBJ1-1; perhaps TRBD1 as D (5 bases). Per the germline V gene, CDR1 is DFQATT and CDR2 is SNEGSKA (reference sequence). Trimming shortened V by 3 bases and J by 4 bases, and 18 bases separated the two germline ends. The CDR3 has 15 amino acids.

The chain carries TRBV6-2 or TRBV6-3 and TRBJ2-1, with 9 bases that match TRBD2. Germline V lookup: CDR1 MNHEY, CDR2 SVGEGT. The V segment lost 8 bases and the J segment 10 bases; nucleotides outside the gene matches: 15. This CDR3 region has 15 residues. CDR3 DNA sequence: TGTGCCAGCGCATCGAGCGGGGGGTTAGGGAAGGAGCAGTTCTTC. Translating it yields CASASSGGLGKEQFF.

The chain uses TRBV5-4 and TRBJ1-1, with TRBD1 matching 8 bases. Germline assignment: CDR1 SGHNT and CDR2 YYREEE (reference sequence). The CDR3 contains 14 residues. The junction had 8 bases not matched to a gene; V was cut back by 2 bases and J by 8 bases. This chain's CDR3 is CASSFQQGVGEAFF. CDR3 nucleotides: TGTGCCAGCAGCTTTCAACAGGGGGTCGGGGAAGCTTTCTTT. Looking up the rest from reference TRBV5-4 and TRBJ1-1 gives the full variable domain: ETGVTQSPTHLIKTRGQQVTLRCSSQSGHNTVSWYQQALGQGPQFIFQYYREEENGRGNFPPRFSGLQFPNYSSELNVNALELDDSALYLCASSFQQGVGEAFFGQGTRLTVV.

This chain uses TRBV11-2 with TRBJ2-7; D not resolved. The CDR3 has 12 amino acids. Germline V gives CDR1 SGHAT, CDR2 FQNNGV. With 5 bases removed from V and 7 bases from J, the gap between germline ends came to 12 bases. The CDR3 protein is CASSLLPSEQYF. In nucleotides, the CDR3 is TGTGCCAGCAGCCTACTCCCCTCTGAGCAGTACTTC. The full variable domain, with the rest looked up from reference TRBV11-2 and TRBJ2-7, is EAGVAQSPRYKIIEKRQSVAFWCNPISGHATLYWYQQILGQGPKLLIQFQNNGVVDDSQLPKDRFSAERLKGVDSTLKIQPAKLEDSAVYLCASSLLPSEQYFGPGTRLTVT.

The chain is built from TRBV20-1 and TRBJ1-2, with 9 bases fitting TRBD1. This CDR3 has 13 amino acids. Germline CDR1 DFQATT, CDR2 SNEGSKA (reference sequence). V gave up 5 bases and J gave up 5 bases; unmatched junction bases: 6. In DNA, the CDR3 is TGCAGTGCTTACAGGGGGCAAGGGTATGGCTACACCTTC. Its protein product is CSAYRGQGYGYTF.

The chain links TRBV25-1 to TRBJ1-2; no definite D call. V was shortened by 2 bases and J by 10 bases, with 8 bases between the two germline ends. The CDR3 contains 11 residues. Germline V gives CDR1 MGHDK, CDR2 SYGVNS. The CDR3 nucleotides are TGTGCCAGCAGTGAAGGGGTCGCCTACACCTTC. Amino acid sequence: CASSEGVAYTF.